The T cell receptor (beta chain) described here comes from a study of human T cells and chemical hapten exposure. Study information: A patient group, mainly female, showed alopecia areata, totalis or universalis.

The library tagged individual cDNA molecules with unique molecular identifiers. From the RACE reads, TCRdb called clonotypes with MiXCR, one entry per CDR3 protein. The repertoire holds about 340,000 distinct CDR3 sequences, with approximately 6.9% as singletons. This sample's time point: patch test 1, 2 weeks after DPC sensitization. Treatment denoted: therapeutic diphenylcyclopropenone sensitization with weekly scalp DPC. This clonotype occurred a few times. This CDR3 spans 19 amino acids. V lost 2 bases to trimming and J lost 0 bases, with 20 bases between them. CDR1 and CDR2 (germline): MNHEY, SVGEGT.

The chain uses TRBV6-2 or TRBV6-3 and TRBJ1-5; the D gene is possibly TRBD1 (5 bases). This TCR was sampled from a woman aged 18-29 years with alopecia areata. Some clones in this sample may be carry-over from other donors' samples. The sample consisted of whole blood, taken in connection with sensitization to the hapten diphenylcyclopropenone (DPC). The CDR3, as DNA: TGTGCCAGCAGTTACCATTCTCGGGGGACGACCCTTAGCAATCAGCCCCAGCATTTT. As protein: CASSYHSRGTTLSNQPQHF.